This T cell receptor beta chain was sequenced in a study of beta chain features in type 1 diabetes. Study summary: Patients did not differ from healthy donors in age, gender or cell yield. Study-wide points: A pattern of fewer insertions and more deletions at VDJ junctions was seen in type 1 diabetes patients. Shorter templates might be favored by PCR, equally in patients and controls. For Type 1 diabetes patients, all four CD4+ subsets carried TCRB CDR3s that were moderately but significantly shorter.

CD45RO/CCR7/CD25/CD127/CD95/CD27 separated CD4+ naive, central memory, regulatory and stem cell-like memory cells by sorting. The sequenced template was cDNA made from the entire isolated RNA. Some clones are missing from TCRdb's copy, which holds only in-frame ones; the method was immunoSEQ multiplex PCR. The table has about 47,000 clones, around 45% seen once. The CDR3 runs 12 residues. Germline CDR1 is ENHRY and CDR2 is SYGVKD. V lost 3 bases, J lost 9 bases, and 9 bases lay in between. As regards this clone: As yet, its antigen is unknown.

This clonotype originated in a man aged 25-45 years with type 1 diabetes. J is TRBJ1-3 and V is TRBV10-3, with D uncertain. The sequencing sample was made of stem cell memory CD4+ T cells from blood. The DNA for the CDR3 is TGTGCCATCAGTGACCTCCACGGCACCATATATTTT. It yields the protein CAISDLHGTIYF.